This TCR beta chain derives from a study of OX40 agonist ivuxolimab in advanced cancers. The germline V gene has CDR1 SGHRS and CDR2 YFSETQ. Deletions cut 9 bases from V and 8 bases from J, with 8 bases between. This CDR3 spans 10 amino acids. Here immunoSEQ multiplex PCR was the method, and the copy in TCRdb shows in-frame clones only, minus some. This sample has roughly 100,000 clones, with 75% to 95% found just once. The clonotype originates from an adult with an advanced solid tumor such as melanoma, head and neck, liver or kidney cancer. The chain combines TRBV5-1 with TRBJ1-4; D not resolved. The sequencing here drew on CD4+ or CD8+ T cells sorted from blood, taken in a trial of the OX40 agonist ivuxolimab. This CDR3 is CAISGEKLFF. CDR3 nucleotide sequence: TGCGCCATCTCGGGGGAAAAACTGTTTTTT.